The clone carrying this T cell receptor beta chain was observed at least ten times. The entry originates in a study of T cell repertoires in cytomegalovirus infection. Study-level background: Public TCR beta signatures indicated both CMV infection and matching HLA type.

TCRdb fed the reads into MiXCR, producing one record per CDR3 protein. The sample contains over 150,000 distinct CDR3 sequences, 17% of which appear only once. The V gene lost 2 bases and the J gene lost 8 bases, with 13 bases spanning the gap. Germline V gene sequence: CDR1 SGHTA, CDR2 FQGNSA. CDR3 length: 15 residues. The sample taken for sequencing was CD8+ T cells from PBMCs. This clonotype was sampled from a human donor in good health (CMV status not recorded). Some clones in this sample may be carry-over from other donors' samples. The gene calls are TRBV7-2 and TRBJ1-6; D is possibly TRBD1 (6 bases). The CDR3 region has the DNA TGTGCCAGCAGCTTATCGGACAGAAGGGATTCACCCCTCCACTTT. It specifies CASSLSDRRDSPLHF.